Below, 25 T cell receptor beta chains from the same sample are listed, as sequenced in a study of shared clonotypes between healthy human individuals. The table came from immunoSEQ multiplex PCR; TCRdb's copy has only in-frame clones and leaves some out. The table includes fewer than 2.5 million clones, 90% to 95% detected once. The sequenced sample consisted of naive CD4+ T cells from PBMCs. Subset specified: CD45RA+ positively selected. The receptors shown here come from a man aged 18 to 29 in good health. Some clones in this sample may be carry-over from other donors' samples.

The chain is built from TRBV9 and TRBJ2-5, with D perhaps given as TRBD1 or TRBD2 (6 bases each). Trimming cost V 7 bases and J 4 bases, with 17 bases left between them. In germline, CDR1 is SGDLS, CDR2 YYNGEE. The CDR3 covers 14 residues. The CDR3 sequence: CASATGGGGETQYF. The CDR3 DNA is TGTGCCAGCGCGACCGGCGGAGGGGGAGAGACCCAGTACTTC.

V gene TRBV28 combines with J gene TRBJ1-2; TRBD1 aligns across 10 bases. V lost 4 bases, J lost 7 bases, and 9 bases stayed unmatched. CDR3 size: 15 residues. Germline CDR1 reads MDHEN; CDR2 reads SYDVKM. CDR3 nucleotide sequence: TGTGCCAGCAGTTCTGCCGGGACAGGGGTTCCTGGCTACACCTTC. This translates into CASSSAGTGVPGYTF.

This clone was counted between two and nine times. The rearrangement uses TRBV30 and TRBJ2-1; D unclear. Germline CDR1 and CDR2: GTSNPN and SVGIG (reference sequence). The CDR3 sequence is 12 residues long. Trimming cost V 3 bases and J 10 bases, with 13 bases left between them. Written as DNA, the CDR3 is TGTGCCTGGAGCGACGACAAGTTGGAGCAGTTCTTC. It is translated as CAWSDDKLEQFF. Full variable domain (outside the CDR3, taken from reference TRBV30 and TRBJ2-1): SQTIHQWPATLVQPVGSPLSLECTVEGTSNPNLYWYRQAAGRGLQLLFYSVGIGQISSEVPQNLSASRPQDRQFILSSKKLLLSDSGFYLCAWSDDKLEQFFGPGTRLTVL.

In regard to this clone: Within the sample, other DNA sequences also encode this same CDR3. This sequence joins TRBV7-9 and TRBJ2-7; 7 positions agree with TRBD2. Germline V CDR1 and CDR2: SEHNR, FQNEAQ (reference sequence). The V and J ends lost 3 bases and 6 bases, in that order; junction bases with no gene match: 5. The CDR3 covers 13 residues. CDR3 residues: CASSFAGASEQYF. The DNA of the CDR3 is TGTGCCAGCAGCTTTGCGGGAGCTAGCGAGCAGTACTTC. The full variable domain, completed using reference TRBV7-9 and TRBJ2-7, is DTGVSQNPRHKITKRGQNVTFRCDPISEHNRLYWYRQTLGQGPEFLTYFQNEAQLEKSRLLSDRFSAERPKGSFSTLEIQRTEQGDSAMYLCASSFAGASEQYFGPGTRLTVT.

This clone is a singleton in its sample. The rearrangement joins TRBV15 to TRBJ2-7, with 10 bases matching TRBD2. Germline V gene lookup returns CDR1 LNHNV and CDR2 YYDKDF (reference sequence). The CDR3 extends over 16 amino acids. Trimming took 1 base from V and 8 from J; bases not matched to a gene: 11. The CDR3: CATSRGSSSGSFQQYF. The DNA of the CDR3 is TGTGCCACCAGCAGAGGTTCGTCTAGCGGGAGTTTTCAGCAGTACTTC.

The CDR3 sequence is CASSLRAGSYEQYF. CDR3 nucleotides: TGTGCCAGCAGCTTACGAGCAGGGTCCTACGAGCAGTACTTC. The V and J genes are TRBV7-2 and TRBJ2-5, with D perhaps TRBD1 (5 bases). TRBJ2-7 explains the end of the DNA better; the J call may be wrong. CDR3 length: 14 amino acids. Germline CDR1 and CDR2: SGHTA and FQGNSA.

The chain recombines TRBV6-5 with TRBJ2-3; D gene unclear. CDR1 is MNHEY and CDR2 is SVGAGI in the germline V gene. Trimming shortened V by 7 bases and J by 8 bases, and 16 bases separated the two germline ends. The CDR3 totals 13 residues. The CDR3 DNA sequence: TGTGCCAGCACCTCCCCAGGCCTTGGTACGCAGTATTTT. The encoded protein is CASTSPGLGTQYF.

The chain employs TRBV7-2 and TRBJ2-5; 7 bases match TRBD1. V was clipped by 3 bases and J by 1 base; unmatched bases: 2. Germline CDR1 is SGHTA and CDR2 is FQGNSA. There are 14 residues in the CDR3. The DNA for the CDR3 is TGTGCCAGCAGCTTGGGACAGCTCCAAGAGACCCAGTACTTC. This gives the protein CASSLGQLQETQYF.

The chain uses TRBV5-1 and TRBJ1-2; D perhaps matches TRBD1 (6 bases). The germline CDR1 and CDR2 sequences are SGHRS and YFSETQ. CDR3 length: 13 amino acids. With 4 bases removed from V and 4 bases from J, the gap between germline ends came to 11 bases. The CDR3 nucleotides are TGCGCCAGCAGCGCGGACAGCTTCTATGGCTACACCTTC. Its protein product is CASSADSFYGYTF.

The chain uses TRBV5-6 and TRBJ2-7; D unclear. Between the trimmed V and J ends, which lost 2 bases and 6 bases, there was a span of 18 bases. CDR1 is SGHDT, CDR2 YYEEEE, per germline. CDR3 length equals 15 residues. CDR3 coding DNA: TGTGCCAGCAGCTTTGGATCCCAATGGATTTTCGAGCAGTACTTC. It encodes CASSFGSQWIFEQYF.

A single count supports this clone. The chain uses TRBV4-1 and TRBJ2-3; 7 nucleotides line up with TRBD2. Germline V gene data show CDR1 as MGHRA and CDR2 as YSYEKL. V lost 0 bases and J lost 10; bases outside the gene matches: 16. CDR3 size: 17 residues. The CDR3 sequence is CASSQEGIRTRAEPQYF. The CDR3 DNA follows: TGCGCCAGCAGCCAAGAAGGGATTAGGACTAGGGCCGAGCCGCAGTATTTT.

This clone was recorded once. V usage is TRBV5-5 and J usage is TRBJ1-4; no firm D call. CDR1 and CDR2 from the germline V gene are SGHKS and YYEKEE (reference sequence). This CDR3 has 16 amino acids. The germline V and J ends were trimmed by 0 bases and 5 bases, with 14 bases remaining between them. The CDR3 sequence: CASSLAPGIRNEKLFF. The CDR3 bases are TGTGCCAGCAGCTTGGCCCCGGGGATAAGAAATGAAAAACTGTTTTTT.

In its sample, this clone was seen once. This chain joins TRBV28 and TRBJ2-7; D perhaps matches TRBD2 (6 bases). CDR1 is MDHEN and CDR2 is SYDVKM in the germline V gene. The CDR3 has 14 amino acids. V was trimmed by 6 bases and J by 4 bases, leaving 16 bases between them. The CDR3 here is CASSPSGGNYEQYF. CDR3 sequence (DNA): TGTGCCAGCAGCCCTTCCGGAGGGAATTACGAGCAGTACTTC.

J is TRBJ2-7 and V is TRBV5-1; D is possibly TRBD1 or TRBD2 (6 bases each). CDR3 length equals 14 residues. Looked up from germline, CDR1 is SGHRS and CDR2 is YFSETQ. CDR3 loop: CAQIRGQVSYEQYF. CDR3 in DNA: TGCGCGCAAATCCGGGGGCAGGTGTCCTACGAGCAGTACTTC.

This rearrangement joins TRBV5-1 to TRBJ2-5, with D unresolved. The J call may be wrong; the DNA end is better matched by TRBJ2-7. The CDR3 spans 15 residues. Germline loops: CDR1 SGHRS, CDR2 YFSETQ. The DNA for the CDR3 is TGCGCCAGCAGCTTGGGGATACCCGGTACGCACGAGCAGTACTTC. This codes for CASSLGIPGTHEQYF.

CDR3 coding DNA: TGTGCCAGCACCCAGGACAGATACACCGGGGAGCTGTTTTTT. It specifies CASTQDRYTGELFF. The rearrangement joins TRBV7-9 to TRBJ2-2; maybe TRBD1 (6 bases). Trimming took 7 bases from V and 3 from J, leaving 12 bases between them. Per germline, CDR1 SEHNR and CDR2 FQNEAQ (reference sequence). The CDR3 is made up of 14 amino acids.

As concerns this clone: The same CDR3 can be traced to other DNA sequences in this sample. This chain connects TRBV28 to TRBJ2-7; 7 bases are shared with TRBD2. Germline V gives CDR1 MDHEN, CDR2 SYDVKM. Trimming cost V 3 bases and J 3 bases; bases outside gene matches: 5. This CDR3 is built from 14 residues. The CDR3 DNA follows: TGTGCCAGCAGTTTTGGCGGGAGTAGCTACGAGCAGTACTTC. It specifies CASSFGGSSYEQYF. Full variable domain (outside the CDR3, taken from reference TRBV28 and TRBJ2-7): DVKVTQSSRYLVKRTGEKVFLECVQDMDHENMFWYRQDPGLGLRLIYFSYDVKMKEKGDIPEGYSVSREKKERFSLILESASTNQTSMYLCASSFGGSSYEQYFGPGTRLTVT.

CDR3 amino acids: CASSRIQTGVGTDTQYF. The CDR3 coding sequence is TGTGCCAGCTCACGGATCCAGACAGGGGTGGGCACAGATACGCAGTATTTT. V is TRBV18 and J is TRBJ2-3; 8 bases match TRBD1. V gave up 4 bases and J gave up 1 base; unmatched junction bases: 10. Germline V gene sequence: CDR1 KGHSH, CDR2 LQKENI. The CDR3 is made up of 17 amino acids.

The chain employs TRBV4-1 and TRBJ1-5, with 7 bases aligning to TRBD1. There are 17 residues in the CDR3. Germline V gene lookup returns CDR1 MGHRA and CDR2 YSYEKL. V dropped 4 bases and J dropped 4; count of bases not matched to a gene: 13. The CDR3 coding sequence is TGCGCCAGCAGCCGTAACCCGGGACAGACCACAAATCAGCCCCAGCATTTT. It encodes CASSRNPGQTTNQPQHF.

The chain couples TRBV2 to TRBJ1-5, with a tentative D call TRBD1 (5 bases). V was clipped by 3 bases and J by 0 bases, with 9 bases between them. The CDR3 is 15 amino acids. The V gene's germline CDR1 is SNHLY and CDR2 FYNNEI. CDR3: CASSEGQYSNQPQHF. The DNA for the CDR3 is TGTGCCAGCAGTGAGGGGCAGTATAGCAATCAGCCCCAGCATTTT.

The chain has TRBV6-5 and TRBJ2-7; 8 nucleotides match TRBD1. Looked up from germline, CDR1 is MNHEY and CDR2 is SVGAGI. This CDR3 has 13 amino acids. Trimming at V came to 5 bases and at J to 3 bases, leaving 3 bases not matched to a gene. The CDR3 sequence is CASSRTGNYEQYF. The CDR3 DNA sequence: TGTGCCAGCAGTCGGACAGGGAACTACGAGCAGTACTTC.

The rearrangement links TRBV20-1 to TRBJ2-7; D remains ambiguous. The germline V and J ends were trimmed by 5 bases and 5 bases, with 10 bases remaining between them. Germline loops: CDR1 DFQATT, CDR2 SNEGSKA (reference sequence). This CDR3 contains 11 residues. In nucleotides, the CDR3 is TGCAGTGCTCCGAAGGGCAACGAGCAGTACTTC. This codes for CSAPKGNEQYF.

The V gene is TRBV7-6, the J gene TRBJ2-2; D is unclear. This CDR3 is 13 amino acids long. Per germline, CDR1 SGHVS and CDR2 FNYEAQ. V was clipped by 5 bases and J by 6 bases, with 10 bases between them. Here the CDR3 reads CASSPGLAGELFF. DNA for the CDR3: TGTGCCAGCAGCCCCGGTTTGGCCGGGGAGCTGTTTTTT.

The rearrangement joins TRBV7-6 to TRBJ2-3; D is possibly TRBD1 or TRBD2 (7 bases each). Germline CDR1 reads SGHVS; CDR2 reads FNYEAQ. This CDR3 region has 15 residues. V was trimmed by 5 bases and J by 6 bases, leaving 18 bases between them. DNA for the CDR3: TGTGCCAGCAGCCACGGACAGGTCGGGGGGGATACGCAGTATTTT. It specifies CASSHGQVGGDTQYF.

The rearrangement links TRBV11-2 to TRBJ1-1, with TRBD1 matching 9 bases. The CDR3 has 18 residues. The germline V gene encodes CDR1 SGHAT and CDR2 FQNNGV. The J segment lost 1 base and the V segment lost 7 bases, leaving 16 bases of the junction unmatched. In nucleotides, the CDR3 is TGTGCCAGCAATCGTGGTACCGGGACAGGGAGTAGGAACACTGAAGCTTTCTTT. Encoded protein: CASNRGTGTGSRNTEAFF.